This T cell receptor (beta chain) was observed in a study of spatial heterogeneity in lung cancer. The CDR3 sequence is 12 residues long. Germline V gene data show CDR1 as DFQATT and CDR2 as SNEGSKA (reference sequence). TCRdb passed the 5' RACE reads through MiXCR, listing each CDR3 protein once. The sample shows 39,000 or so distinct CDR3 sequences, about 11% of them seen only once. This clonotype is medium-sized in the sample. Specified time point: blood at routine non-recurrence follow-up after resection. This receptor was obtained from a female donor with early-stage non-small cell lung cancer. The sample here was PBMCs, taken at follow-up. This chain links TRBV20-1 with TRBJ2-7; D may be TRBD2 (5 bases). Here the CDR3 reads CRVGAPTYEQYF. CDR3 nucleotide sequence: TGCAGGGTGGGAGCGCCAACCTACGAGCAGTACTTC.